The TCR beta chain described here comes from a study of Ad26.COV2.S vaccination and SARS-CoV-2 variants. Overall study: Dosing was one shot or two shots 56 days apart.

Only in-frame clones appear in the TCRdb table, and some are missing; sequencing was by immunoSEQ multiplex PCR. The sample consists of roughly 300,000 clones, 70% to 90% of them appearing once. Concerning this clone: Its specificity is not known.

Sample treatment: roughly 20 received Ad26.COV2.S at low or high dose, single or two shots; 5 received placebo; per-sample allocation not given. Collection of the samples took place on day 63 after the first injection of vaccine or placebo. General observations from the study: Spike-specific responses of CD8+ and CD4+ T cells were reported to display substantial breadth after vaccination. The TCR breadth and depth analyses may have understated or missed part of the total T cell responses. The placebo group had lower spike-specific TCR breadth than the vaccine recipients did.

Germline V gene data show CDR1 as SGHRS and CDR2 as YFSETQ. The CDR3 extends over 18 amino acids. J was trimmed by 0 bases and V by 4 bases; bases with no gene match: 5. V is TRBV5-1 and J is TRBJ2-4, with TRBD2 matching over 15 bases. This receptor was identified in a person between 18 and 65 years old who received the Ad26.COV2.S COVID-19 vaccine or a placebo. The sample was peripheral blood, taken in a trial of Ad26.COV2.S vaccine versus placebo. CDR3 coding DNA: TGCGCCAGCAGCCCGGGACTAGCGGGAGGTCGAGCCAAAAACATTCAGTACTTC. It encodes CASSPGLAGGRAKNIQYF.